The source of this TCR beta chain is a study of beta chain features in type 1 diabetes. Overall study findings and caveats: The naive, central memory and Treg TCRB repertoires showed an apparent similarity that was greater among patients than among healthy donors.

The CDR3 runs 13 residues. Germline CDR1 and CDR2: SGHTA and FQGTGA. V dropped 3 bases and J dropped 8 bases, with 13 bases sitting between them. In its sample, this clone was seen a few times. Its antigen is not identified. The isolated RNA, all of it, was reverse transcribed, so expressed TCRB transcripts were what got sequenced. Each sample of naive, central memory or regulatory T cells had, on average, approximately 4 million reads. The table came from immunoSEQ multiplex PCR; TCRdb's copy has only in-frame clones and leaves some out. The table records some 400,000 clones, around 15% of them present only once. In total, each donor contributed a single heparinised blood draw that averaged around 100 mL.

The sample was naive CD4+ T cells from blood. The chain uses TRBV7-3 and TRBJ1-2; D remains unclear. This clonotype was sampled from a young woman in good health. Here the CDR3 reads CASSLDRSGGYTF. As DNA, the CDR3 is TGTGCCAGCAGCTTGGATAGGAGTGGGGGCTACACCTTC.